Presented here are 22 T cell receptor beta chains from one specimen sequenced in a study of naive and memory T cell subsets. Reverse transcription of blood and skin TCR RNA was primed at alpha and beta constant regions. Via MiXCR, TCRdb re-called the UMI-ligation and nested PCR reads, giving one row per CDR3 protein. Here the sample spans 15,000 to 20,000 distinct CDR3 sequences, roughly 9% being singletons. As to treatment: skin biopsy from PPD injection site in Mantoux-positive individual. Unsorted total RNA, roughly 1 to 1,100 ng, was DNase treated before reverse transcription. Specimen: skin, collected from a tuberculin skin test site. Every receptor here comes from an adult in good health.

The V and J genes are TRBV11-2 and TRBJ2-4; 13 bases match TRBD2. Germline assignment: CDR1 SGHAT and CDR2 FQNNGV. The J segment lost 0 bases and the V segment lost 5 bases, leaving 7 bases of the junction unmatched. The CDR3 is made up of 18 amino acids. CDR3 protein: CASSGPGLAGLAKNIQYF. The CDR3 DNA sequence: TGTGCCAGCAGCGGACCGGGACTAGCGGGGCTAGCCAAAAACATTCAGTACTTC.

This clonotype was seen repeatedly, ten times or more. The J gene is TRBJ2-2, the V gene TRBV30; perhaps TRBD2 as D (5 bases). V was shortened by 2 bases and J by 6 bases, with 16 bases between the two germline ends. This CDR3 contains 15 residues. From germline, CDR1 is GTSNPN and CDR2 SVGIG (reference sequence). CDR3: CAWSLTRGQSGELFF. The CDR3 DNA reads TGTGCCTGGAGTCTCACCCGCGGGCAATCCGGGGAGCTGTTTTTT. The full variable domain, in which reference TRBV30 and TRBJ2-2 provide the parts outside the CDR3, is SQTIHQWPATLVQPVGSPLSLECTVEGTSNPNLYWYRQAAGRGLQLLFYSVGIGQISSEVPQNLSASRPQDRQFILSSKKLLLSDSGFYLCAWSLTRGQSGELFFGEGSRLTVL.

This clonotype was picked up many times. The chain uses TRBV20-1 and TRBJ2-1; D remains unclear. The germline V gene encodes CDR1 DFQATT and CDR2 SNEGSKA (reference sequence). Trimming removed 0 bases from V and 7 bases from J, with 13 bases in between. The CDR3 covers 14 residues. The CDR3 nucleotides read TGCAGTGCTAGAGAGGCCTCTAGTGTGAATGAGCAGTTCTTC. It translates to CSAREASSVNEQFF.

This clonotype is categorized as medium-sized. This chain uses TRBV6-5 with TRBJ2-7, with 12 positions matching TRBD2. Unmatched junction bases numbered 4, after V lost 4 bases and J lost 9 bases. CDR3 length: 13 residues. In germline, CDR1 is MNHEY, CDR2 SVGAGI. The CDR3 region has the DNA TGTGCCAGCAGTTTGGGGACTAGCGGGTGGCAGTACTTC. Its translation is CASSLGTSGWQYF.

This clonotype was detected many times. This chain uses TRBV20-1 with TRBJ2-1; D might be TRBD2 (5 bases). The V end lost 2 bases, the J end lost 8 bases, and 16 bases lay between the germline ends. From germline, CDR1 is DFQATT and CDR2 SNEGSKA (reference sequence). The CDR3 is made up of 14 amino acids. CDR3 residues: CSARKGEWGDEQFF. The DNA of the CDR3 is TGCAGTGCTAGAAAAGGCGAGTGGGGAGATGAGCAGTTCTTC.

In its sample, this clonotype was seen many times. V is TRBV2 and J is TRBJ2-1; maybe TRBD1 (6 bases). Germline V CDR1 and CDR2: SNHLY, FYNNEI. The CDR3 spans 15 residues. V dropped 10 bases and J dropped 4 bases, with 20 bases sitting between them. Here the CDR3 DNA reads TGTGCCAACGCAGGGGACCTAGTCAATTACAATGAGCAGTTCTTC. This sequence encodes CANAGDLVNYNEQFF.

This clonotype was seen at least ten times. The chain employs TRBV9 and TRBJ2-7, with D unresolved. Germline assignment: CDR1 SGDLS and CDR2 YYNGEE. V dropped 4 bases and J dropped 3 bases, with 17 bases sitting between them. The CDR3 covers 15 residues. The CDR3 DNA sequence: TGTGCCAGCAGCCATTCGATTCATGGGAACTACGAGCAGTACTTC. It encodes CASSHSIHGNYEQYF.

The chain is built from TRBV20-1 and TRBJ2-5, with D possibly being TRBD2 (5 bases). The CDR3 has 14 residues. Germline V gene sequence: CDR1 DFQATT, CDR2 SNEGSKA (reference sequence). V lost 3 bases and J lost 1, with 12 bases in between. CDR3 bases: TGCAGTGCTAGTCTGGAGGAACTCCAAGAGACCCAGTACTTC. Protein: CSASLEELQETQYF.

Only a few counts were recorded for this clonotype. The gene calls are TRBV19 and TRBJ2-1, with D possibly being TRBD1 (6 bases). The CDR3 is 16 amino acids. The V gene lost 2 bases and the J gene lost 1 base, with 12 bases spanning the gap. In germline, CDR1 is LNHDA, CDR2 SQIVND (reference sequence). The CDR3 DNA sequence: TGTGCCAGTAGTATATTGGACAGTCCTTCCTACAATGAGCAGTTCTTC. Translated: CASSILDSPSYNEQFF.

This rearrangement joins TRBV4-1 to TRBJ2-3, with 10 nucleotides matching TRBD2. CDR3 length: 18 amino acids. Germline V gene sequence: CDR1 MGHRA, CDR2 YSYEKL. The V gene end was trimmed by 2 bases and the J gene end by 4 bases; junction bases not matched to a gene: 12. This CDR3 reads CASSQRPASGSIPDTQYF. The CDR3 region has the DNA TGCGCCAGCAGCCAACGCCCCGCTAGCGGGAGCATTCCAGATACGCAGTATTTT.

In this sample, this clonotype turned up many times. This chain connects TRBV20-1 to TRBJ1-1; the D is unclear. The CDR3 extends over 13 amino acids. V lost 3 bases to trimming and J lost 0 bases, with 8 bases between them. Germline CDR1 is DFQATT and CDR2 is SNEGSKA (reference sequence). Here the CDR3 reads CSASAQMNTEAFF. DNA for the CDR3: TGCAGTGCTAGCGCGCAGATGAACACTGAAGCTTTCTTT.

This clonotype is categorized as medium-sized. This rearrangement joins TRBV7-2 to TRBJ2-3; TRBD2 aligns across 14 bases. Germline trimming cut 5 bases from V and 4 bases from J; bases unmatched to any gene: 5. Germline V lookup: CDR1 SGHTA, CDR2 FQGNSA. This CDR3 spans 16 amino acids. The CDR3 DNA is TGTGCCAGCAGCCGACTAGCGGGGGGGATTGCAGATACGCAGTATTTT. Residues: CASSRLAGGIADTQYF.

This clonotype has a handful of counts. The germline gene is not matched at one end of the junction; a read error may be the cause. This chain links TRBV12-3 or TRBV12-4 with TRBJ2-3; D may match TRBD1 or TRBD2 (5 bases each). This CDR3 has 12 residues. The CDR3 is CASGLRGDTQYF. The CDR3 region has the DNA TGTGCCAGCGGTTTGAGGGGAGATACGCAGTATTTT.

This clonotype was counted ten times or more. The chain joins TRBV3-1 to TRBJ2-1; D unresolved. V was clipped by 4 bases and J by 0 bases, with 13 bases between them. The germline CDR1 and CDR2 sequences are LGHDT and YNNKEL (reference sequence). The CDR3 has 16 amino acids. The CDR3 protein is CASSLTARSSYNEQFF. In DNA, the CDR3 is TGTGCCAGCAGCCTAACGGCACGGAGCTCCTACAATGAGCAGTTCTTC.

This clonotype is categorized as medium-sized (0.01 to 0.1%). This chain uses TRBV27 with TRBJ1-2, with no clear D. Trimming removed 0 bases from V and 6 bases from J, with 8 bases in between. Germline V gene data show CDR1 as MNHEY and CDR2 as SMNVEV (reference sequence). The CDR3 runs to 13 residues. The CDR3 bases are TGTGCCAGCAGTTTATCCCAAAGAGATGGCTACACCTTC. Its translation: CASSLSQRDGYTF.

The chain employs TRBV6-5 and TRBJ2-2; TRBD2 matches 7 bases. V was pared by 2 bases and J by 2 bases, with 5 bases of the junction left unmatched. Germline V lookup: CDR1 MNHEY, CDR2 SVGAGI. This CDR3 spans 16 amino acids. CDR3 nucleotides: TGTGCCAGCAGTTACGGACTAGTTGTAAACACCGGGGAGCTGTTTTTT. Residues: CASSYGLVVNTGELFF.

This clonotype was seen a single time. A single base separates this from a much larger clone, so it may be a read error. This sequence joins TRBV11-2 and TRBJ2-1; 9 bases line up with TRBD2. V gave up 5 bases and J gave up 7 bases; unmatched junction bases: 15. The CDR3 contains 17 residues. CDR1 is SGHAT and CDR2 is FQNNGV in the germline V gene. The CDR3 here is CASSKPGLALNGNEQFF. Here the CDR3 DNA reads TGTGCCAGCAGCAAGCCGGGACTAGCTTTAAATGGGAATGAGCAGTTCTTC.

This clonotype was found many times. The V gene is TRBV27, the J gene TRBJ2-7; D gene unclear. The CDR3 loop spans 13 amino acids. V lost 2 bases to trimming and J lost 9 bases, with 14 bases between them. Germline assignment: CDR1 MNHEY and CDR2 SMNVEV (reference sequence). CDR3 bases: TGTGCCAGCAGTTTAAACTCAGCCCCCGGGCAGTACTTC. Residues: CASSLNSAPGQYF.

This clonotype showed up many times. The rearrangement joins TRBV9 to TRBJ2-1; 11 nucleotides line up with TRBD1. This CDR3 has 15 residues. The germline gives CDR1 SGDLS, CDR2 YYNGEE. The J segment lost 3 bases and the V segment lost 4 bases, leaving 3 bases of the junction unmatched. CDR3 sequence: CASSPGTGGYNEQFF. The CDR3 coding sequence is TGTGCCAGCAGCCCCGGGACAGGGGGCTACAATGAGCAGTTCTTC.

There are many counts of this clonotype. The CDR3 region has the DNA TGTGCCAGCAGCTTAGCGGGGGGAAACACCGGGGAGCTGTTTTTT. This codes for CASSLAGGNTGELFF. This chain joins TRBV11-2 and TRBJ2-2, with 7 bases matching TRBD2. V lost 1 base and J lost 2; bases outside the gene matches: 1. The CDR3 is 15 residues long. The germline CDR1 and CDR2 sequences are SGHAT and FQNNGV.

A few counts support this clonotype. The chain has TRBV19 and TRBJ2-7; TRBD2 matches at 8 bases. Germline assignment: CDR1 LNHDA and CDR2 SQIVND (reference sequence). V dropped 6 bases and J dropped 2; count of bases not matched to a gene: 3. This CDR3 region has 13 residues. The CDR3 sequence is CASSGGGPYEQYF. The CDR3 coding sequence is TGTGCCAGTAGCGGGGGGGGACCCTACGAGCAGTACTTC.

This clonotype was seen ten or more times. The chain carries TRBV30 and TRBJ2-1; TRBD1 matches at 10 bases. Trimming at V came to 3 bases and at J to 8 bases, leaving 13 bases not matched to a gene. CDR1 GTSNPN and CDR2 SVGIG come from the germline V gene (reference sequence). The CDR3 is 16 amino acids. The CDR3 bases are TGTGCCTGGAGCCCCACCGGGACAGGGGCGGCGGATGAGCAGTTCTTC. It encodes CAWSPTGTGAADEQFF.